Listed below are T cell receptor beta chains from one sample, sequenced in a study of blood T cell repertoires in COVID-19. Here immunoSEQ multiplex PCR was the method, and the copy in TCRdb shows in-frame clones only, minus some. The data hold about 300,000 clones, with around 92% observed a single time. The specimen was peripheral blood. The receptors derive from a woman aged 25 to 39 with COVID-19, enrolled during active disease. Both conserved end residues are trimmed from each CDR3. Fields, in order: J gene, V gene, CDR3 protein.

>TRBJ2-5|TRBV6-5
ASRGTLVETQY
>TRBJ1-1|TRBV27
ASSTPGTGGTEAF
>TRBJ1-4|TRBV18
ASSETALNEKLF
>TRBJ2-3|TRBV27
ASSSTDTQY
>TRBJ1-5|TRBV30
AWSPQSNQPQH
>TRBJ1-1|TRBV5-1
ASTYATNREGVAF
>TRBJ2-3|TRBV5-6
ASSLFPKSADTQY
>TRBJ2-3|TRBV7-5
ARSLGPGGLKDTQY
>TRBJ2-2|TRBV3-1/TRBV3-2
ASSQGESGAGGELF
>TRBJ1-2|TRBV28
ASSLVGTGGRGYT
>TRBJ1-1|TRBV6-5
ASNRGAGGNTEAF
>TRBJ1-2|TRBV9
ASSATGGVYGYT
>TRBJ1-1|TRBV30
AWGTVNTEAF
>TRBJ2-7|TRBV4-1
ASSHPGQGIHEQY
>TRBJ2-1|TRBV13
ASSLKLVAYNEQF
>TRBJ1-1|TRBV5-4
ASSLVGQGNTEAF